Here is one T cell receptor (beta chain) with its context. Its specificity is not known. Thawed PBMCs were FACS-sorted into unstimulated CD4+CD25+CD127- regulatory T cells, CD4+CD25- non-regulatory cells, CD4 and CD8 cells. Clones were sequenced by immunoSEQ multiplex PCR, and TCRdb holds only the in-frame ones, with some missing. The top ten clones hold about 0.64% of a sample with some 240,000 clones, 65% to 85% of them seen once. The sample belongs to a study of Tregs in tolerant kidney transplant recipients. Study-wide results and caveats: Biological reproducibility was not directly addressed in this study. Findings come from small patient numbers and require larger validation.

V was clipped by 4 bases and J by 1 base, with 8 bases between them. The germline gives CDR1 SGHRS, CDR2 YFSETQ. The CDR3 is 13 amino acids. The V call is TRBV5-1, the J call TRBJ2-5; D ambiguous. This clonotype was sampled from a human donor in good health. Sequencing was done on a sample of CD4+ T cells from blood. The CDR3 is CASSLFSQETQYF. The CDR3 coding sequence is TGCGCCAGCAGCCTCTTTTCCCAAGAGACCCAGTACTTC.